This T cell receptor beta chain is from a study of PD-L1 blockade in urothelial cancer. Across the study: Analysis of blood occurred 3 weeks (second dose) and 6 weeks after treatment start. Reported median T cell count for blood samples was about 150,000.

Regarding the study as a whole: Durable benefit accompanied greater 3-week expansion of tumor-associated blood clones.

This clone has just a few counts. Its antigen remains unknown. Generated by immunoSEQ multiplex PCR, the TCRdb table keeps only in-frame clones and is missing some. The sample yields fewer than 85,000 clones, roughly 90% seen once. Time point: peripheral blood 6 weeks after treatment start. The CDR3 has 14 amino acids. The germline V gene encodes CDR1 GTSNPN and CDR2 SVGIG (reference sequence). The germline V and J ends were trimmed by 4 bases and 4 bases, with 16 bases remaining between them. The source of this sequence is a man in his 60s with urothelial cancer. The input for sequencing was PBMCs, taken around atezolizumab (anti-PD-L1) treatment. The chain joins TRBV30 to TRBJ1-1, with D unresolved. The DNA for the CDR3 is TGTGCCTGGAATCCCGGGGTTTATGGCACTGAAGCTTTCTTT. It translates to CAWNPGVYGTEAFF.